A single sample is the source of the 16 T cell receptor beta chains below, sequenced in a study of regulatory T cells in long-lasting Graves disease. Described time point: newly diagnosed GD, antithyroid drugs for less than 3 months. PBMC-derived RNA was used for the TCR library. Through Arm-PCR of CDR3 regions and iRepertoire HTBI primers, TCR beta libraries were built. TCRdb re-analysed the multiplex PCR reads in MiXCR, keeping a single row per CDR3 protein. This repertoire shows 300,000 to 400,000 distinct CDR3 sequences, over 15% found once; its top ten account for less than 35%. In addition, the sample was reused for a study of T cells in Graves' hyperthyroidism and ophthalmopathy.

This sample comprised peripheral blood mononuclear cells (PBMCs), obtained at new diagnosis, from a patient treated with antithyroid drugs. The receptor source for this set is a man in his forties with Graves disease.

Regarding this clonotype: A read error likely explains this, since a far larger clone differs by one base. The V call is TRBV28, the J call TRBJ2-2, with 7 bases lining up with TRBD1. This CDR3 spans 17 amino acids. V dropped 5 bases and J dropped 4; count of bases not matched to a gene: 13. Germline V gives CDR1 MDHEN, CDR2 SYDVKM. The CDR3 here is CASSDTQWTGGTGELFF. Here the CDR3 DNA reads TGTGCCAGCAGTGATACCCAATGGACAGGCGGCACCGGGGAGCTGTTTTTT.

The chain joins TRBV6-1 to TRBJ2-1, with 8 bases lining up with TRBD1. This CDR3 is 15 amino acids long. The germline V gene encodes CDR1 MNHNS and CDR2 SASEGT. J gave up 3 bases and V 6 bases, and 7 bases lay outside the gene matches. For the CDR3, the DNA is TGTGCCAGCAGCCAGGGGACAGGTGGCTACAATGAGCAGTTCTTC. This codes for CASSQGTGGYNEQFF.

This chain uses TRBV2 with TRBJ2-1; D is possibly TRBD2 (6 bases). The germline V gene encodes CDR1 SNHLY and CDR2 FYNNEI. Trimming removed 3 bases from V and 9 bases from J, with 15 bases in between. The length of the CDR3 is 14 residues. CDR3 in amino acids: CASSDGQAEGEQFF. The CDR3 DNA is TGTGCCAGCAGTGACGGCCAAGCGGAGGGTGAGCAGTTCTTC.

In its sample, this clonotype was seen a few times. The chain combines TRBV20-1 with TRBJ1-1; weak D call: TRBD1 (5 bases). Looked up from germline, CDR1 is DFQATT and CDR2 is SNEGSKA (reference sequence). The CDR3 runs to 13 residues. Between the trimmed V and J ends, which lost 3 bases and 5 bases, there was a span of 13 bases. The chain's CDR3 is CSARRGVNTEAFF. The CDR3, as DNA: TGCAGTGCTAGGCGGGGGGTTAATACTGAAGCTTTCTTT.

Only one count was recorded for this clonotype. This chain joins TRBV5-6 and TRBJ1-1; D call uncertain. This CDR3 comprises 14 residues. The V end was cut by 4 bases, the J end by 4 bases, with 14 bases between. Germline loops: CDR1 SGHDT, CDR2 YYEEEE. CDR3 region: CASSRNDGITEAFF. In nucleotides, the CDR3 is TGTGCCAGCAGCCGTAATGACGGGATCACTGAAGCTTTCTTT.

The CDR3 loop is CASSLSLELGGQGEAFF. CDR3 DNA sequence: TGTGCCAGCAGCTTATCACTGGAGCTGGGGGGGCAAGGTGAAGCTTTCTTT. The rearrangement joins TRBV7-9 to TRBJ1-1; perhaps TRBD1 as D (6 bases). The CDR3 is 17 amino acids. Looked up from germline, CDR1 is SEHNR and CDR2 is FQNEAQ (reference sequence). V shed 2 bases and J shed 7 bases, with 23 bases lying between them.

This clonotype was seen repeatedly, ten times or more. The V gene is TRBV10-3, the J gene TRBJ2-5; D gene unclear. The CDR3 sequence is 13 residues long. Trimming shortened V by 3 bases and J by 5 bases, and 10 bases separated the two germline ends. Per the germline V gene, CDR1 is ENHRY and CDR2 is SYGVKD. The CDR3 loop is CAISEGVMETQYF. The CDR3 DNA sequence: TGTGCCATCAGTGAAGGCGTTATGGAGACCCAGTACTTC.

This clonotype was picked up a small number of times. A much larger clone differs by one base, so this may be a read error. V and J are TRBV6-1 and TRBJ2-7; unclear D gene. Trimming pared 10 bases from V and 6 bases from J, leaving 19 bases between. The CDR3 extends over 13 amino acids. From germline, CDR1 is MNHNS and CDR2 SASEGT. The CDR3 nucleotides are TGTGCCACCAATGCTGCGGTCGGATGCGAGCAGTACTTC. Residues: CATNAAVGCEQYF.

The sample holds many counts of this clonotype. This sequence joins TRBV13 and TRBJ1-4, with a weak D call TRBD1 (6 bases). V was cut by 4 bases and J by 1 base, with 22 bases left in between. Germline CDR1 and CDR2: PRHDT and FYEKMQ (reference sequence). The CDR3 is 19 amino acids. The CDR3 region is CASSSWGLEGRGTNEKLFF. CDR3 bases: TGTGCCAGCAGCTCCTGGGGGCTCGAGGGCCGGGGAACTAATGAAAAACTGTTTTTT.

The chain is built from TRBV2 and TRBJ1-3, with D unresolved. The CDR3 loop spans 12 amino acids. Germline CDR1 is SNHLY and CDR2 is FYNNEI. Trimming left V 6 bases short and J 7 bases short, with 10 bases between. The CDR3: CASRSLGNTIYF. In DNA form, the CDR3 reads TGTGCCAGCAGGAGCCTCGGGAACACCATATATTTT.

V usage is TRBV5-1 and J usage is TRBJ2-3, with 8 positions matching TRBD1. The CDR3 runs 14 residues. V lost 3 bases to trimming and J lost 5 bases; unmatched junction nucleotides: 5. The germline V gene encodes CDR1 SGHRS and CDR2 YFSETQ. The CDR3 region is CASSSTGAGDTQYF. The CDR3 DNA reads TGCGCCAGCAGCTCGACAGGGGCAGGAGATACGCAGTATTTT.

This clonotype was seen many times. The chain recombines TRBV5-1 with TRBJ1-1, with D perhaps matching TRBD1 (6 bases). CDR1 and CDR2 from the germline V gene are SGHRS and YFSETQ. With 7 bases removed from V and 4 bases from J, the gap between germline ends came to 23 bases. The CDR3 has 16 amino acids. CDR3 nucleotides: TGCGCCAGCTCAGGGGCAGGGGTACTGGGGGGCACTGAAGCTTTCTTT. Its protein is CASSGAGVLGGTEAFF.

This clonotype appeared many times. This chain joins TRBV10-3 and TRBJ1-1; D not certain. The CDR3 totals 13 residues. Trimming removed 6 bases at V and 4 bases at J, with 12 bases between. From germline, CDR1 is ENHRY and CDR2 SYGVKD. The CDR3 loop reads CAIRAALGTEAFF. The CDR3 coding sequence is TGTGCCATCAGGGCAGCCCTGGGCACTGAAGCTTTCTTT.

This clonotype occurred a few times. One end of the junction does not line up with germline, which may come from a read error. The chain uses TRBV5-1 and TRBJ1-6; 9 nucleotides align to TRBD1. Germline CDR1 reads SGHRS; CDR2 reads YFSETQ. The CDR3 covers 16 residues. The CDR3 reads CASSLGTGETNSLLHF. The CDR3 region has the DNA TGCGCCAGCAGCTTGGGGACAGGGGAGACGAATTCACTCCTCCACTTT.

This clonotype came up many times. V usage is TRBV5-1 and J usage is TRBJ1-3, with D unclear. This CDR3 is 15 amino acids long. V shed 4 bases and J shed 0 bases, with 11 bases lying between them. Per germline, CDR1 SGHRS and CDR2 YFSETQ. The CDR3 DNA reads TGCGCCAGCAGCCACGGACGGTACTCTGGAAACACCATATATTTT. It encodes CASSHGRYSGNTIYF.

In its sample, this clonotype was seen many times. The rearrangement uses TRBV5-1 and TRBJ2-1, with 8 nucleotides matching TRBD2. This CDR3 has 14 residues. The germline gives CDR1 SGHRS, CDR2 YFSETQ. J gave up 7 bases and V 3 bases, and 6 bases lay outside the gene matches. CDR3 loop: CASSSSGGQNEQFF. The CDR3 DNA reads as TGCGCCAGCAGCTCGTCGGGGGGGCAGAATGAGCAGTTCTTC. The complete variable domain, with remaining parts taken from reference TRBV5-1 and TRBJ2-1, reads KAGVTQTPRYLIKTRGQQVTLSCSPISGHRSVSWYQQTPGQGLQFLFEYFSETQRNKGNFPGRFSGRQFSNSRSEMNVSTLELGDSALYLCASSSSGGQNEQFFGPGTRLTVL.